Each of the 22 T cell receptor beta chains below was sequenced from the same sample in a study of T cells after yellow fever vaccination. TCRdb itself ran the 5' RACE reads through MiXCR, one entry per CDR3 protein. This sample has 340,000 or so distinct CDR3 sequences, with approximately 12% found just once. Here the sequenced sample was CD4+ T cells sorted from PBMCs, taken 15 days after the yellow fever booster vaccination. The receptor set was obtained from a young man who received the YFV17D yellow fever vaccine.

This clonotype was counted ten times or more. V gene TRBV6-2 or TRBV6-3 combines with J gene TRBJ2-1; 8 positions match TRBD2. The CDR3 is 14 amino acids. Germline values: CDR1 MNHEY, CDR2 SVGEGT. Trimming at V came to 6 bases and at J to 9 bases, leaving 10 bases not matched to a gene. CDR3 amino acids: CASRKTGGPGEQFF. The CDR3 DNA reads as TGTGCCAGCAGAAAAACGGGGGGGCCGGGTGAGCAGTTCTTC.

This chain uses TRBV5-1 with TRBJ1-5; D call uncertain. The ends were cut back, 1 base at V and 4 bases at J, with 9 bases in the middle. Germline CDR1 and CDR2: SGHRS and YFSETQ. The CDR3 totals 14 residues. CDR3 protein: CASSLYGANQPQHF. CDR3 sequence (DNA): TGCGCCAGCAGCTTGTATGGAGCGAATCAGCCCCAGCATTTT.

The chain joins TRBV7-2 to TRBJ1-5; D may be TRBD1 (5 bases). The CDR3 is made up of 14 amino acids. Per the germline V gene, CDR1 is SGHTA and CDR2 is FQGNSA. The germline V and J ends were trimmed by 5 bases and 5 bases, with 13 bases remaining between them. The CDR3 reads CASSPDSPHQPQHF. Written as DNA, the CDR3 is TGTGCCAGCAGCCCAGACAGCCCACATCAGCCCCAGCATTTT.

This chain links TRBV4-1 with TRBJ1-6, with D perhaps matching TRBD1 (6 bases). Trimming cost V 3 bases and J 3 bases, with 15 bases left between them. Per the germline V gene, CDR1 is MGHRA and CDR2 is YSYEKL. The CDR3 loop spans 17 amino acids. This CDR3 reads CASSHTRDTLYNSPLHF. CDR3 coding DNA: TGCGCCAGCAGCCACACCCGGGACACCCTCTATAATTCACCCCTCCACTTT.

This clonotype was picked up many times. The V gene is TRBV29-1, the J gene TRBJ2-1; D gene ambiguous. V lost 4 bases and J 0 bases, leaving 10 bases between the germline ends. Germline CDR1 SQVTM, CDR2 ANQGSEA. CDR3 size: 14 residues. The CDR3 nucleotides read TGCAGCGTTGTCGAGATCGGCTCCTACAATGAGCAGTTCTTC. Its translation is CSVVEIGSYNEQFF.

The chain links TRBV7-3 to TRBJ2-3, with a weak D call TRBD1 (6 bases). Per the germline V gene, CDR1 is SGHTA and CDR2 is FQGTGA. Trimming removed 4 bases from V and 4 bases from J, with 9 bases in between. This CDR3 contains 13 residues. CDR3 amino acids: CASSYRVSDTQYF. DNA for the CDR3: TGTGCCAGCAGCTACAGGGTTTCAGATACGCAGTATTTT.

This chain's CDR3 is CASSYSGRARDTQYF. In nucleotides, the CDR3 is TGTGCCAGCAGTTACTCGGGGAGGGCAAGAGATACGCAGTATTTT. The V and J genes are TRBV6-2 or TRBV6-3 and TRBJ2-3, with TRBD2 matching over 7 bases. The V gene end was trimmed by 0 bases and the J gene end by 5 bases; junction bases not matched to a gene: 5. The CDR3 spans 15 residues. The V gene's germline CDR1 is MNHEY and CDR2 SVGEGT.

In this sample, this clonotype turned up a few times. V is TRBV29-1 and J is TRBJ1-1, with unresolved D. This CDR3 has 11 amino acids. Germline CDR1 reads SQVTM; CDR2 reads ANQGSEA. Trimming stripped 5 bases from V and 5 bases from J, with 9 bases between. This chain's CDR3 is CSVRLMTEAFF. The CDR3 coding sequence is TGCAGCGTTAGGCTGATGACTGAAGCTTTCTTT.

This chain uses TRBV14 with TRBJ2-7; the D is unclear. CDR3 length: 13 amino acids. CDR1 is SGHDN, CDR2 FVKESK, per germline. Trimming pared 3 bases from V and 2 bases from J, leaving 8 bases between. This CDR3 is CASSQSSPYEQYF. For the CDR3, the DNA is TGTGCCAGCAGCCAGTCCTCCCCCTACGAGCAGTACTTC.

This clonotype was seen a few times. The CDR3 DNA follows: TGTGCCAGCAGCGCGATTGCGGACAGGGTTGATACGCAGTATTTT. Residues: CASSAIADRVDTQYF. V is TRBV9 and J is TRBJ2-3, with 8 bases matching TRBD1. Germline V gene sequence: CDR1 SGDLS, CDR2 YYNGEE. This CDR3 region has 15 residues. With V trimmed by 3 bases and J by 6 bases, 9 bases remained unmatched.

The chain combines TRBV20-1 with TRBJ1-2, with D possibly being TRBD1 (5 bases). Germline V gene sequence: CDR1 DFQATT, CDR2 SNEGSKA (reference sequence). CDR3 length equals 14 residues. Trimming cost V 0 bases and J 8 bases, with 16 bases left between them. DNA of the CDR3: TGCAGTGCTAGAGATAAAAGGGGTTCGGGCGGCTACACCTTC. Translation gives CSARDKRGSGGYTF.

This clonotype was seen a handful of times. This sequence joins TRBV20-1 and TRBJ2-2; 12 positions match TRBD2. The junction had 7 bases not matched to a gene; V was cut back by 3 bases and J by 8 bases. Germline CDR1 is DFQATT and CDR2 is SNEGSKA (reference sequence). The CDR3 spans 15 residues. The CDR3 coding sequence is TGCAGTGCTAGCACTAGCGGGGGGAACTTGGGGGAGCTGTTTTTT. It specifies CSASTSGGNLGELFF.

The gene calls are TRBV20-1 and TRBJ2-7; the D is unclear. The V end was cut by 5 bases, the J end by 3 bases, with 8 bases between. CDR1 DFQATT and CDR2 SNEGSKA come from the germline V gene (reference sequence). The CDR3 runs 11 residues. CDR3 amino acids: CSAATFYEQYF. The CDR3 coding sequence is TGCAGTGCTGCGACATTCTACGAGCAGTACTTC.

V and J are TRBV7-9 and TRBJ1-1, with TRBD1 matching 7 bases. The V gene's germline CDR1 is SEHNR and CDR2 FQNEAQ (reference sequence). V lost 5 bases and J lost 4; bases outside the gene matches: 7. The CDR3 has 14 residues. CDR3 residues: CASSRQGLTTEAFF. For the CDR3, the DNA is TGTGCCAGCAGCAGACAGGGCTTGACCACTGAAGCTTTCTTT.

The chain uses TRBV5-1 and TRBJ1-3, with unresolved D. Trimming shortened V by 0 bases and J by 2 bases, and 12 bases separated the two germline ends. The germline CDR1 and CDR2 sequences are SGHRS and YFSETQ. The CDR3 length is 16 residues. The CDR3 DNA follows: TGCGCCAGCAGCTTGGTAGGCGGTGATACTGGAAACACCATATATTTT. The encoded protein is CASSLVGGDTGNTIYF.

The rearrangement joins TRBV6-1 to TRBJ1-2, with 8 bases lining up with TRBD1. Germline assignment: CDR1 MNHNS and CDR2 SASEGT. Trimming at V came to 8 bases and at J to 10 bases, leaving 9 bases not matched to a gene. This CDR3 has 12 residues. CDR3 protein: CASVWDRSDYTF. In DNA form, the CDR3 reads TGTGCCAGCGTCTGGGACAGGTCGGACTACACCTTC.

The sample holds a few counts of this clonotype. CDR3 DNA sequence: TGTGCCAGTACCTCTAGGCTCGGACAGTCGAACACCGGGGAGCTGTTTTTT. It specifies CASTSRLGQSNTGELFF. The rearrangement uses TRBV19 and TRBJ2-2; tentative D call: TRBD1 (6 bases). The germline V gene encodes CDR1 LNHDA and CDR2 SQIVND (reference sequence). The CDR3 has 17 residues. V gave up 7 bases and J gave up 0 bases, with 18 bases separating them.

This chain joins TRBV6-5 and TRBJ2-6; D is perhaps TRBD1 or TRBD2 (5 bases each). Per germline, CDR1 MNHEY and CDR2 SVGAGI. The ends were cut back, 1 base at V and 2 bases at J, with 6 bases in the middle. CDR3 length: 15 amino acids. The CDR3 sequence is CASSYWGTGANVLTF. For the CDR3, the DNA is TGTGCCAGCAGTTACTGGGGGACTGGGGCCAACGTCCTGACTTTC.

This clonotype was detected ten times or more. V usage is TRBV11-2 and J usage is TRBJ2-2, with 7 bases aligning to TRBD2. The germline gives CDR1 SGHAT, CDR2 FQNNGV. The CDR3 contains 13 residues. V trimming: 5 bases; J trimming: 5 bases; junction bases outside the gene matches: 2. In nucleotides, the CDR3 is TGTGCCAGCAGCAGCGGGGTGACCGGGGAGCTGTTTTTT. The encoded protein is CASSSGVTGELFF.

In this sample, this clonotype turned up a few times. The genes are TRBV5-6 and TRBJ2-2, with unresolved D. CDR1 is SGHDT, CDR2 YYEEEE, per germline. There are 13 residues in the CDR3. V lost 7 bases and J lost 3, with 10 bases in between. DNA of the CDR3: TGTGCCAGCGGGGAAGAGGACACCGGGGAGCTGTTTTTT. It encodes CASGEEDTGELFF.

The genes are TRBV15 and TRBJ1-2, with 8 positions matching TRBD1. Germline V gene data show CDR1 as LNHNV and CDR2 as YYDKDF (reference sequence). V lost 1 base, J lost 4 bases, and 5 bases stayed unmatched. The CDR3 is 15 amino acids. CDR3 bases: TGTGCCACCAGCAGAGCCAACAGGGGGGTCTATGGCTACACCTTC. Amino acids: CATSRANRGVYGYTF.

The chain combines TRBV4-2 with TRBJ2-7, with a tentative D call TRBD2 (7 bases). The CDR3 runs 14 residues. Germline CDR1 and CDR2: LGHNA and YNFKEQ. V was clipped by 0 bases and J by 5 bases, with 11 bases between them. The CDR3 nucleotides are TGTGCCAGCAGCCAAGATCGAGGGGGGGACGAGCAGTACGTC. It specifies CASSQDRGGDEQYV.